These 23 T cell receptor beta chains were all obtained from the same sample, sequenced in a study of blood T cell repertoires in COVID-19. Profiling relied on immunoSEQ multiplex PCR, and the TCRdb table lists in-frame clones only, not all of them. The profile covers around 160,000 clones, with roughly 86% appearing a single time and around 15% taken by the ten largest. Sequences were obtained from peripheral blood. These TCRs come from a human donor with acute or convalescent COVID-19. The donor label of this sample is uncertain.

The V and J genes are TRBV11-2 and TRBJ1-2; possibly TRBD1 for D (5 bases). This CDR3 spans 13 amino acids. CDR1 SGHAT and CDR2 FQNNGV come from the germline V gene. V gave up 5 bases and J gave up 2 bases, with 9 bases separating them. The CDR3 is CASSPGGNYGYTF. The CDR3 coding sequence is TGTGCCAGCAGCCCGGGGGGGAACTATGGCTACACCTTC.

This chain links TRBV15 with TRBJ2-1; 8 bases map to TRBD1. Trimming at V came to 2 bases and at J to 1 base, leaving 4 bases not matched to a gene. This CDR3 has 16 amino acids. From germline, CDR1 is LNHNV and CDR2 YYDKDF (reference sequence). CDR3 bases: TGTGCCACCAGCAGACTCCGGGACAGGTCCTACAATGAGCAGTTCTTC. Its translation is CATSRLRDRSYNEQFF. The variable domain in full, with the rest retrieved from reference TRBV15 and TRBJ2-1, is DAMVIQNPRYQVTQFGKPVTLSCSQTLNHNVMYWYQQKSSQAPKLLFHYYDKDFNNEADTPDNFQSRRPNTSFCFLDIRSPGLGDTAMYLCATSRLRDRSYNEQFFGPGTRLTVL.

The chain couples TRBV27 to TRBJ1-4, with unresolved D. This CDR3 contains 10 residues. Trimming cost V 6 bases and J 16 bases, with 12 bases left between them. CDR1 and CDR2 from the germline V gene are MNHEY and SMNVEV (reference sequence). The CDR3, as DNA: TGTGCCAGCAGCCAGCGAATGCGGTTTTTT. Encoded protein: CASSQRMRFF.

This clone has a handful of counts. The chain is built from TRBV7-9 and TRBJ1-1; TRBD1 aligns across 9 bases. CDR3 length: 13 residues. Germline V lookup: CDR1 SEHNR, CDR2 FQNEAQ (reference sequence). Trimming took 6 bases from V and 4 from J; bases not matched to a gene: 3. CDR3 bases: TGTGCCAGCAGGGAGACAGGGGGCACTGAAGCTTTCTTT. As protein: CASRETGGTEAFF.

The rearrangement links TRBV7-9 to TRBJ2-3; TRBD2 agrees at 14 bases. After removal of 4 bases from V and 4 bases from J, the junction contained 4 bases not matched to a gene. Germline values: CDR1 SEHNR, CDR2 FQNEAQ (reference sequence). CDR3 length: 16 amino acids. The CDR3 loop is CASSSGLAGVADTQYF. As DNA, the CDR3 is TGTGCCAGCAGCTCGGGACTAGCGGGGGTGGCAGATACGCAGTATTTT.

This rearrangement joins TRBV7-2 to TRBJ1-6, with TRBD1 matching over 8 bases. Germline V gene data show CDR1 as SGHTA and CDR2 as FQGNSA. The CDR3 has 15 amino acids. Trimming removed 1 base from V and 5 bases from J; junction bases left unmatched: 1. Here the CDR3 DNA reads TGTGCCAGCAGCTTAGGACAGGGGAATAATTCACCCCTCCACTTT. It yields the protein CASSLGQGNNSPLHF.

The chain recombines TRBV7-2 with TRBJ1-4, with 7 bases identical to TRBD1. The CDR3 is 15 residues long. After removal of 4 bases from V and 4 bases from J, the junction contained 6 bases not matched to a gene. From germline, CDR1 is SGHTA and CDR2 FQGNSA. CDR3 DNA: TGTGCCAGCAGCTCAACGGGACAGTTTAATGAAAAACTGTTTTTT. Its protein product is CASSSTGQFNEKLFF.

V gene TRBV5-6 combines with J gene TRBJ1-6, with TRBD1 as a possible D gene (6 bases). Germline CDR1 is SGHDT and CDR2 is YYEEEE. The V end lost 3 bases, the J end lost 14 bases, and 12 bases lay between the germline ends. The CDR3 has 12 residues. The CDR3 DNA reads as TGTGCCAGCAGCTCCGGAGGGGGGGCCCTCCACTTT. This sequence encodes CASSSGGGALHF.

The chain has TRBV7-6 and TRBJ2-7; D not certain. V was shortened by 1 base and J by 3 bases, with 10 bases between the two germline ends. This CDR3 spans 14 amino acids. Germline CDR1 SGHVS, CDR2 FNYEAQ. In nucleotides, the CDR3 is TGTGCCAGCAGCTTAGGTACTCCTTACTACGAGCAGTACTTC. Its protein is CASSLGTPYYEQYF.

J is TRBJ1-6 and V is TRBV11-3; D is unresolved. V dropped 6 bases and J dropped 0 bases, with 6 bases sitting between them. Germline V gene lookup returns CDR1 SGHNT and CDR2 YENEEA. The CDR3 is 14 residues long. Written as DNA, the CDR3 is TGTGCCAGCAGTTTGAGCTCCTATAATTCACCCCTCCACTTT. Its protein is CASSLSSYNSPLHF.

This clone was seen a few times. The rearrangement links TRBV18 to TRBJ1-6; D is ambiguous. CDR3 length equals 19 residues. Trimming pared 6 bases from V and 0 bases from J, leaving 21 bases between. Germline V gene sequence: CDR1 KGHSH, CDR2 LQKENI. As DNA, the CDR3 is TGTGCCAGCTCCCGAACGGGAGCAACCTCTAGCTCCTATAATTCACCCCTCCACTTT. This encodes CASSRTGATSSSYNSPLHF.

This sequence joins TRBV28 and TRBJ1-4, with D unresolved. Trimming left V 5 bases short and J 5 bases short, with 3 bases between. CDR1 is MDHEN, CDR2 SYDVKM, per germline. The CDR3 consists of 11 residues. Here the CDR3 reads CASSGNEKLFF. The CDR3 DNA reads TGTGCCAGCAGTGGCAATGAAAAACTGTTTTTT.

The chain combines TRBV4-1 with TRBJ2-7; 11 bases match TRBD1. Germline trimming cut 4 bases from V and 5 bases from J; bases unmatched to any gene: 10. The CDR3 totals 16 residues. Germline loops: CDR1 MGHRA, CDR2 YSYEKL. CDR3 in amino acids: CASSRQGDRGFDEQYF. The CDR3 DNA reads TGCGCCAGCAGCCGACAAGGGGACAGGGGGTTCGACGAGCAGTACTTC.

Only one count was recorded for this clone. V and J are TRBV27 and TRBJ1-2; TRBD1 agrees at 9 bases. With 10 bases clipped from V and 4 bases from J, the junction kept 7 bases outside the gene matches. Germline V lookup: CDR1 MNHEY, CDR2 SMNVEV (reference sequence). This CDR3 is built from 13 residues. The DNA of the CDR3 is TGTGCCACCACCGGACAGGGGACCTATGGCTACACCTTC. As protein: CATTGQGTYGYTF.

This CDR3 is CASSQSVGQGNSPLHF. The CDR3 DNA reads as TGTGCCAGCAGCCAGTCTGTGGGACAGGGGAATTCACCCCTCCACTTT. The chain uses TRBV3-1 (or the pseudogene TRBV3-2) and TRBJ1-6; the match to TRBD1 covers 10 bases. V dropped 3 bases and J dropped 7; count of bases not matched to a gene: 6. Germline-derived CDR1 and CDR2 are LGHDT and YNNKEL (reference sequence). CDR3 length equals 16 residues.

The V gene is TRBV15, the J gene TRBJ1-1; 8 bases fit TRBD1. V lost 4 bases and J lost 0; bases outside the gene matches: 1. The CDR3 covers 14 residues. Per the germline V gene, CDR1 is LNHNV and CDR2 is YYDKDF (reference sequence). The CDR3 sequence is CATSKDRVNTEAFF. In DNA form, the CDR3 reads TGTGCCACCAGCAAGGACAGGGTGAACACTGAAGCTTTCTTT.

This clone was detected a few times. The gene calls are TRBV10-3 and TRBJ1-5, with 9 bases lining up with TRBD1. Germline V gene lookup returns CDR1 ENHRY and CDR2 SYGVKD. The V segment lost 5 bases and the J segment 2 bases; nucleotides outside the gene matches: 4. The CDR3 is made up of 15 amino acids. CDR3 nucleotide sequence: TGTGCCATCAGTCAACAGGGGGCTGGCAATCAGCCCCAGCATTTT. It codes for CAISQQGAGNQPQHF.

This clone has a single count. The V gene is TRBV7-2, the J gene TRBJ1-6; TRBD1 might be the D (6 bases). V gave up 5 bases and J gave up 1 base, with 18 bases separating them. Germline CDR1 is SGHTA and CDR2 is FQGNSA. This CDR3 has 18 amino acids. Here the CDR3 reads CASSTAGAQGSYNSPLHF. The DNA of the CDR3 is TGTGCCAGCAGCACCGCGGGGGCCCAGGGGTCCTATAATTCACCCCTCCACTTT.

The CDR3 loop reads CASSLHRTGDTYGYTF. As DNA, the CDR3 is TGTGCCAGCAGCCTCCATAGGACAGGGGATACTTATGGCTACACCTTC. The chain combines TRBV9 with TRBJ1-2, with 9 bases aligning to TRBD1. V was clipped by 4 bases and J by 5 bases; unmatched bases: 12. The length of the CDR3 is 16 residues. CDR1 and CDR2 from the germline V gene are SGDLS and YYNGEE. The full variable domain, its missing parts supplied by reference TRBV9 and TRBJ1-2, is DSGVTQTPKHLITATGQRVTLRCSPRSGDLSVYWYQQSLDQGLQFLIQYYNGEERAKGNILERFSAQQFPDLHSELNLSSLELGDSALYFCASSLHRTGDTYGYTFGSGTRLTVV.

The chain has TRBV30 and TRBJ1-4; no clear D gene. Germline V CDR1 and CDR2: GTSNPN, SVGIG (reference sequence). V gave up 2 bases and J gave up 3 bases, with 7 bases separating them. The CDR3 has 13 residues. CDR3 DNA: TGTGCCTGGAGTACAGATCCTAATGAAAAACTGTTTTTT. Residues: CAWSTDPNEKLFF.

The chain combines TRBV11-2 with TRBJ2-3; the match to TRBD2 covers 7 bases. Trimming cost V 1 base and J 5 bases; bases outside gene matches: 9. Germline CDR1 is SGHAT and CDR2 is FQNNGV. The length of the CDR3 is 16 residues. CDR3 sequence: CASSLAERGGGDTQYF. CDR3 nucleotides: TGTGCCAGCAGCTTAGCGGAGCGGGGCGGGGGAGATACGCAGTATTTT.

This clone was counted only a few times. The chain links TRBV12-5 to TRBJ1-1; D may be TRBD1 (5 bases). Trimming cost V 0 bases and J 4 bases, with 12 bases left between them. Per the germline V gene, CDR1 is LGHNT and CDR2 is FRNRAP. The CDR3 length is 15 residues. The CDR3 coding sequence is TGTGCTAGTGGTTTGGTACTGGGGCAAACCACTGAAGCTTTCTTT. It is translated as CASGLVLGQTTEAFF.

V usage is TRBV27 and J usage is TRBJ1-6; tentatively, D is TRBD1 (5 bases). The CDR3 length is 14 residues. Germline V gene data show CDR1 as MNHEY and CDR2 as SMNVEV (reference sequence). Between the trimmed V and J ends, which lost 1 base and 9 bases, there was a span of 10 bases. As DNA, the CDR3 is TGTGCCAGCAGTTTATGGGGGGATGGTTCACCCCTCCACTTT. Protein: CASSLWGDGSPLHF.